This T cell receptor beta chain was recorded in a study of regulatory dendritic cells for organ transplantation. Study at large: On day 6, the dendritic cells were exposed to LPS.

Notes on this clone: Antigen unknown. At one boundary the junction diverges from the germline segment, which might be a read error.

The data were produced by immunoSEQ multiplex PCR, yet TCRdb's version contains in-frame clones alone and is incomplete. Of over 10,000 clones listed, roughly 86% are singletons. CFSE-labeled sorted T cells met regulatory or mature dendritic cells for five to six days. The germline CDR1 and CDR2 sequences are SGHAT and FQNNGV. The CDR3 extends over 15 amino acids. This receptor was identified in a human donor in good health. The sample comprised naive CD8+ T cells from blood cultured with regulatory dendritic cells. The subset here: CD45RA+ naive T cells. The chain has TRBV11-2 and TRBJ2-7; D is possibly TRBD1 (6 bases). The CDR3 DNA sequence: TGTGCCAGCAGCCTAGAGAGAGGGGGACGTGGTGAGCAGTACTTC. The encoded protein is CASSLERGGRGEQYF.